This T cell receptor (beta chain) was sequenced in a study of blood T cell repertoires in COVID-19. The wider study: There were acute and convalescent COVID-19 samples, and they came from the United States, Italy and Spain. T cells, B-cell-depleted T cells, or PBMCs provided the cDNA or gDNA that served as material.

This clone was detected a few times. The same CDR3 is also encoded by other DNA sequences in this sample. Original analysis: Cell counts per sample came from amplifying reference gene primers. The repertoire was sequenced with immunoSEQ multiplex PCR; TCRdb's copy has only in-frame clones and lacks some. V and J calls and clone size are copied from that table; D and trimming were computed from the DNA. The sample has about 270,000 clones; approximately 86% are singletons. V was pared by 3 bases and J by 0 bases, with 5 bases between. The CDR3 loop spans 13 amino acids. Germline-derived CDR1 and CDR2 are KGHSH and LQKENI.

The sample taken for sequencing was peripheral blood. This receptor was taken from a young woman with acute or convalescent COVID-19. The rearrangement links TRBV18 to TRBJ2-5, with D hard to call. In DNA form, the CDR3 reads TGTGCCAGCTCACCCGAGTACCAAGAGACCCAGTACTTC. Translation: CASSPEYQETQYF.